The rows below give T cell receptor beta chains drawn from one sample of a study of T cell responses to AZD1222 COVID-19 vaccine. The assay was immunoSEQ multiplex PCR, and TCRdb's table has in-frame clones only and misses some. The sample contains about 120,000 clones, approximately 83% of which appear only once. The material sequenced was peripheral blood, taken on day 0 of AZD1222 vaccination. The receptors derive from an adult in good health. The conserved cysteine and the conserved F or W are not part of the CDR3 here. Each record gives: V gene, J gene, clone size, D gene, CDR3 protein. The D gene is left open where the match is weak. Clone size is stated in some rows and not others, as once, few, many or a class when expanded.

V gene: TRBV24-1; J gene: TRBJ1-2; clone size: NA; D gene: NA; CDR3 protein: ATSGGPYGYT
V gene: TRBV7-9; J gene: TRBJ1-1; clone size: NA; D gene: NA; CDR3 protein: ASSLDGFRAEAF
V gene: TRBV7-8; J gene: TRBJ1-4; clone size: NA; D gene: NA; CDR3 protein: ASSRGTNEKLF
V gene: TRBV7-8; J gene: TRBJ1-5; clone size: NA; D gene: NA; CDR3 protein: ASSLSGGFSNQPQH
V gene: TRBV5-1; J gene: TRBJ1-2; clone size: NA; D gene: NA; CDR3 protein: ASSFRVGANYGYT
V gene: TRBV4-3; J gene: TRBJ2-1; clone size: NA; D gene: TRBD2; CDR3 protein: ASSQRTSGYYNEQF
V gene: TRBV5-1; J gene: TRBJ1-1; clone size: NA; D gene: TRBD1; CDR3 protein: ASSPDRANTEAF
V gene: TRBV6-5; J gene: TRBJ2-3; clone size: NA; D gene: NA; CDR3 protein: ASSYRDDTQY
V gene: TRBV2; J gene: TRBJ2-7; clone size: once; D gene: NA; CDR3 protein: ASSPGTGAYEQY
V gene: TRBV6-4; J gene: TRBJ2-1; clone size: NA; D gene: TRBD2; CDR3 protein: ASSEGTSRNEQF
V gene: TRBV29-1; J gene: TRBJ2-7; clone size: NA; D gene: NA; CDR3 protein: SVEQGSYEQY
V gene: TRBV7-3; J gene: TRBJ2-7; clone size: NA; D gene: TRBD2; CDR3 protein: ASSSLAGGQQY
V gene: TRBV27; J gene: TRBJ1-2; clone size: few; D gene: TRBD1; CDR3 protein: ATAGGGSFGYT
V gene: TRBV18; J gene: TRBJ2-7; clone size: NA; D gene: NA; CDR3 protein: ASSPGQGTSSYEQY
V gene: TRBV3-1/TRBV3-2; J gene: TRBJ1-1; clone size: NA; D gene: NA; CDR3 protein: ASSQVLTEAF